This T cell receptor (beta chain) was observed in a study of blood T cell repertoires in COVID-19. Study as a whole: Samples taken during acute and convalescent COVID-19 were collected in the United States, Italy and Spain.

In the authors' workflow: How many nucleated cells were present was estimated from reference gene primer amplification. Assay: immunoSEQ multiplex PCR; the TCRdb copy retains only in-frame clones and omits some. Clonal size and the V and J genes are those of that table, whereas D and trimming came from the DNA. The sample lists around 77,000 clones; about four fifths were seen once. Sequenced input: peripheral blood. The receptor's source is a human donor in a cohort sampled during active COVID-19.

The CDR3 spells CASSVLGTGGMNEQYF. The CDR3 nucleotides read TGTGCCAGCAGTGTACTAGGGACAGGGGGCATGAACGAGCAGTACTTC. The chain joins TRBV6-1 to TRBJ2-7; 12 bases map to TRBD1. Trimming at V came to 4 bases and at J to 5 bases, leaving 9 bases not matched to a gene. In germline, CDR1 is MNHNS, CDR2 SASEGT. This CDR3 spans 16 amino acids.